Listed below are T cell receptor beta chains from one sample, sequenced in a study of blood T cell repertoires in COVID-19. TCRdb keeps only in-frame clones here, not all; method: immunoSEQ multiplex PCR. The sample carries more than 85,000 clones, approximately 90% recorded once. Sequences were obtained from peripheral blood. Receptors were obtained from a man in his 60s with acute or convalescent COVID-19. Both conserved end residues are part of each CDR3.

J gene | V gene | CDR3 protein
TRBJ2-1 | TRBV6-5 | CASSHQRAEQFF
TRBJ1-5 | TRBV5-1 | CASSLGQDNQPQHF
TRBJ2-5 | TRBV7-6 | CASSLVGLAGKETQYF
TRBJ1-1 | TRBV5-1 | CASSSSMNTEAFF
TRBJ2-3 | TRBV9 | CASSIGTSGDTQYF
TRBJ1-2 | TRBV29-1 | CSVEEAGAYGYTF
TRBJ1-1 | TRBV30 | CAWSVGTMNTEAFF
TRBJ2-1 | TRBV27 | CASSPIPQDRGLYNEQFF
TRBJ2-1 | TRBV24-1 | CATSQGEGSGRDYNEQFF
TRBJ1-5 | TRBV19 | CASRAANQPQHF
TRBJ1-1 | TRBV6-1 | CASSEAGARNTEAFF
TRBJ1-2 | TRBV27 | CASSLTGTGIGYGYTF
TRBJ2-2 | TRBV18 | CASLGDIGGELFF
TRBJ1-2 | TRBV5-6 | CASSSVGQGGFEGYTF
TRBJ2-5 | TRBV5-1 | CASSLAPGFQETQYF
TRBJ1-1 | TRBV7-2 | CASSLFAGDEAFF
TRBJ1-1 | TRBV3-1/TRBV3-2 | CASSQGDSMNTEAFF
TRBJ2-3 | TRBV10-1 | CASSESGDSTQYF
TRBJ2-2 | TRBV10-2 | CASSEGQQWTGELFF
TRBJ2-7 | TRBV7-3 | CASSLTTGEQYF
TRBJ2-1 | TRBV5-4 | CASSSGPRTVDEQFF
TRBJ1-2 | TRBV30 | CAWSVAGNYGYTF